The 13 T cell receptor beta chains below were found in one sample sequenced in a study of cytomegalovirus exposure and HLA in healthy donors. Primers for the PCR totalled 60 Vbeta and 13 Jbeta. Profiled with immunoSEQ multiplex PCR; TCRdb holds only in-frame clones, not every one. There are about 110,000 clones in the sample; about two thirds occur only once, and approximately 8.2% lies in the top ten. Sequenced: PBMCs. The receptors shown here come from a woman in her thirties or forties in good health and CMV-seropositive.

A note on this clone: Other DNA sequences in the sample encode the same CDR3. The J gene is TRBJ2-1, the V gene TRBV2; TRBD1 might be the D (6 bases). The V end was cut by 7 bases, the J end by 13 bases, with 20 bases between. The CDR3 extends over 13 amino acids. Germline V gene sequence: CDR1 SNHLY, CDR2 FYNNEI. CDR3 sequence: CASTISDSQGQFF. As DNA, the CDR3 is TGTGCCAGCACTATATCGGACAGTCAGGGACAGTTCTTC.

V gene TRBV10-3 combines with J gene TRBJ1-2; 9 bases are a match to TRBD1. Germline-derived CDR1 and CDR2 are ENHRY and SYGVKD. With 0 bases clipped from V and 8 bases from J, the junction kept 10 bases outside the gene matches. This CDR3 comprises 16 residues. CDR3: CAISESRDRAVGGYTF. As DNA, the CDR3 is TGTGCCATCAGTGAGTCACGGGACAGGGCTGTAGGAGGCTACACCTTC.

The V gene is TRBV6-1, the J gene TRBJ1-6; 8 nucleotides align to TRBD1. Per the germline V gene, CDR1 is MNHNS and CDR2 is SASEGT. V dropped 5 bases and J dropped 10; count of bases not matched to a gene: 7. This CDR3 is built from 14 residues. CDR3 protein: CASSRQGLGSPLHF. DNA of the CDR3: TGTGCCAGCAGTCGACAGGGGTTGGGATCACCCCTCCACTTT.

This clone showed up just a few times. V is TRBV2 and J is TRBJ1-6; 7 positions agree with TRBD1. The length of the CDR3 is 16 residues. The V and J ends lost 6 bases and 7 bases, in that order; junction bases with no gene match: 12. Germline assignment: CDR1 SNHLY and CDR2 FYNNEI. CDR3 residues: CASSYPRTGLNSPLHF. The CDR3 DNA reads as TGTGCCAGCAGCTACCCAAGGACAGGTCTGAATTCACCCCTCCACTTT.

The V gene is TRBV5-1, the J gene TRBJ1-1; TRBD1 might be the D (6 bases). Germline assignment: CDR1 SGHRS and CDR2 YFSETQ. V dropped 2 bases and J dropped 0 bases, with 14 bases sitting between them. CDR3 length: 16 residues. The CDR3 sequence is CASSFTGSVMNTEAFF. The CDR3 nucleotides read TGCGCCAGCAGCTTCACAGGGTCCGTAATGAACACTGAAGCTTTCTTT.

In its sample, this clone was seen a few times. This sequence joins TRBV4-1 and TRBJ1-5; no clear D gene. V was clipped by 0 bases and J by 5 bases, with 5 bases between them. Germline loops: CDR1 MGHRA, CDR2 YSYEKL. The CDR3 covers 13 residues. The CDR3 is CASSQERDQPQHF. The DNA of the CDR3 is TGCGCCAGCAGCCAAGAACGAGATCAGCCCCAGCATTTT.

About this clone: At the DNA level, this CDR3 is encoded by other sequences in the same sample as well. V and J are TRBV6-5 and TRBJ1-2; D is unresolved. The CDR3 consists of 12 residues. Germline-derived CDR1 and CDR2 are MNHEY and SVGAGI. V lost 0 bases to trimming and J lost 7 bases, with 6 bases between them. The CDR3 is CASSYSGGGYTF. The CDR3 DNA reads TGTGCCAGCAGTTACTCGGGAGGTGGCTACACCTTC.

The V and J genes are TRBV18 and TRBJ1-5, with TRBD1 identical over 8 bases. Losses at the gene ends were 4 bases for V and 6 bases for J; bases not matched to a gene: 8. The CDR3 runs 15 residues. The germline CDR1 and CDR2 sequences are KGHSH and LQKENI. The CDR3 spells CASSLHRGDGQPQHF. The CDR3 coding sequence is TGTGCCAGCTCACTCCACAGGGGGGACGGTCAGCCCCAGCATTTT. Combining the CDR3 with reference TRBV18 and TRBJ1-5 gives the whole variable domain NAGVMQNPRHLVRRRGQEARLRCSPMKGHSHVYWYRQLPEEGLKFMVYLQKENIIDESGMPKERFSAEFPKEGPSILRIQQVVRGDSAAYFCASSLHRGDGQPQHFGDGTRLSIL.

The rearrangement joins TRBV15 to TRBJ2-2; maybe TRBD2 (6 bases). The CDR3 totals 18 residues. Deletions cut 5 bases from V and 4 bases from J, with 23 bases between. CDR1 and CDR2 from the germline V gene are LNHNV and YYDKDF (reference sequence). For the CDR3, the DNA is TGTGCCACCAGCGGGCGAGGGCGGGGAGGCCGGCGCACCGGGGAGCTGTTTTTT. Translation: CATSGRGRGGRRTGELFF.

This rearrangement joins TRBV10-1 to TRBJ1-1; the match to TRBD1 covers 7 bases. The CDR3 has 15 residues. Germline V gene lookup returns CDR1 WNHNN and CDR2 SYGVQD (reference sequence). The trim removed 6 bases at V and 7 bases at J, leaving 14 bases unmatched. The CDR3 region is CASSDYGQDPYEAFF. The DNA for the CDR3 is TGCGCCAGCAGCGACTACGGACAGGACCCTTATGAAGCTTTCTTT.

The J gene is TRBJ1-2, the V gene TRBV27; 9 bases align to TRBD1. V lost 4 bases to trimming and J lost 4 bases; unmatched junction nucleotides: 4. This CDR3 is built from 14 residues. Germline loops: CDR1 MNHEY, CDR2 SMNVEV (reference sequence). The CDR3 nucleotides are TGTGCCAGCAGTTGGACAGGGGATGGCTATGGCTACACCTTC. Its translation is CASSWTGDGYGYTF.

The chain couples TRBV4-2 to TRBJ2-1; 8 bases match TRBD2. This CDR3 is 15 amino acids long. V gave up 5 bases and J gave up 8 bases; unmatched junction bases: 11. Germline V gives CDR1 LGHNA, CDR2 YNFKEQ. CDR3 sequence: CASSSLPGTRDEQFF. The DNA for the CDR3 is TGTGCCAGCAGCTCCCTCCCCGGGACTAGGGATGAGCAGTTCTTC.

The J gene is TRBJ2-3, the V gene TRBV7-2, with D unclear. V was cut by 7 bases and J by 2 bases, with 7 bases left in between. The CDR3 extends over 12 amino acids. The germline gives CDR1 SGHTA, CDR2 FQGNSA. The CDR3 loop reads CASTTNTDTQYF. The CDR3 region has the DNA TGTGCCAGCACCACAAACACAGATACGCAGTATTTT. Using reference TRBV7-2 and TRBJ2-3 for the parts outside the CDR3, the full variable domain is GAGVSQSPSNKVTEKGKDVELRCDPISGHTALYWYRQSLGQGLEFLIYFQGNSAPDKSGLPSDRFSAERTGGSVSTLTIQRTQQEDSAVYLCASTTNTDTQYFGPGTRLTVL.